This entry describes one T cell receptor (beta chain). What it binds is unknown. The method was immunoSEQ multiplex PCR; TCRdb's version includes in-frame clones alone and lacks a portion of them. The repertoire holds 30,000 to 40,000 clones, with about nine tenths as singletons. The data derive from a study of PD-1 blockade in classical Hodgkin lymphoma. Study conclusions and caveats: Patients with a complete response exhibited baseline diversity comparable to newly diagnosed patients. What caused the repertoire differences, perhaps disease activity or prior therapy, remains undefined. Baseline TCR diversity was reportedly lower in newly diagnosed patients than in healthy donors. It was reported as lower still in relapsed/refractory patients.

The germline CDR1 and CDR2 sequences are SGHNT and YYREEE (reference sequence). CDR3 length: 15 residues. Trimming pared 0 bases from V and 5 bases from J, leaving 12 bases between. Each patient's relapse followed autologous stem cell transplantation, and brentuximab vedotin exposure varied. Magnetic negative selection of thawed PBMCs was the method by which CD4+ T cells were purified. The best responses consisted of complete response, partial response or progressive disease. The input for sequencing was CD4+ T cells from blood, taken at baseline. The rearrangement links TRBV5-4 to TRBJ2-1, with D hard to call. This TCR was sampled from a human donor with classical Hodgkin lymphoma. The CDR3 sequence: CASSLDSRRNNEQFF. DNA for the CDR3: TGTGCCAGCAGCTTGGACTCGCGACGGAACAATGAGCAGTTCTTC.